The T cell receptor beta chain described here comes from a study of beta chain features in type 1 diabetes. Findings of the study overall: Among patients with Type 1 diabetes, TCRB CDR3s were moderately but significantly shorter in every one of the four CD4+ subsets. Because the template was cDNA, high-expressing cells might be over-represented.

Germline loops: CDR1 SGHTA, CDR2 FQGNSA. CDR3 size: 18 residues. Losses at the gene ends were 1 base for V and 1 base for J; bases not matched to a gene: 7. The whole isolated RNA underwent reverse transcription, so sequencing captured expressed TCRB transcripts. Repertoires were generated with immunoSEQ multiplex PCR, while TCRdb's copy carries only in-frame clones and drops some. Of 600,000 or so clones listed, 9.5% to 15% are singletons. With regard to this clone: Antigen unknown.

The sequence came from a man under 40 with type 1 diabetes. Sequenced: naive CD4+ T cells from blood. This rearrangement joins TRBV7-2 to TRBJ2-1, with 10 bases that match TRBD2. CDR3 in DNA: TGTGCCAGCAGCTTAGTTAGCGGGGGGTCGAATTCCTACAATGAGCAGTTCTTC. Translating it yields CASSLVSGGSNSYNEQFF. Full variable domain (outside the CDR3, taken from reference TRBV7-2 and TRBJ2-1): GAGVSQSPSNKVTEKGKDVELRCDPISGHTALYWYRQSLGQGLEFLIYFQGNSAPDKSGLPSDRFSAERTGGSVSTLTIQRTQQEDSAVYLCASSLVSGGSNSYNEQFFGPGTRLTVL.